The rows below give T cell receptor beta chains drawn from one sample of a study of T cell repertoires in cytomegalovirus infection. TCRdb called the reads again in MiXCR, with one record for every CDR3 protein. The sample lists 150,000 to 200,000 distinct CDR3 sequences, approximately 19% occurring once. Sequencing input: PBMCs. Source of these receptors: a human donor in good health (CMV status not recorded). Some clones in this sample may be carry-over from other donors' samples. CDR3s leave out the opening cysteine and the closing phenylalanine or tryptophan.

J | V | CDR3
TRBJ1-2 | TRBV18 | ASSIRIGDGYT
TRBJ2-5 | TRBV7-2 | ASSATGGETQY
TRBJ1-2 | TRBV9 | ASSPTRASNYGYT
TRBJ2-1 | TRBV25-1 | ASSESTYNEQF
TRBJ2-7 | TRBV5-5 | ASSPTPQTPYEQY
TRBJ2-7 | TRBV2 | ASSAPQGLGGALRSDEQY
TRBJ2-5 | TRBV6-6 | ASSLSGQETQY
TRBJ2-3 | TRBV7-2 | ASSLAGWLAGGTDTQY
TRBJ1-3 | TRBV9 | ASSGQGSSGNTIY
TRBJ2-3 | TRBV7-2 | ASSLDGTDTQY
TRBJ1-5 | TRBV12-3/TRBV12-4 | ASSPTGSNQRQH
TRBJ2-3 | TRBV11-2 | ASSLLAGVNRDTQY
TRBJ2-3 | TRBV7-2 | ASSLEATTDTQY
TRBJ2-1 | TRBV7-2 | ASSTWTGHGLAGKFNEQF
TRBJ1-1 | TRBV6-6 | ASRPGGAYTEAF
TRBJ2-5 | TRBV12-3/TRBV12-4 | ASGDGTGGEETQY
TRBJ2-5 | TRBV7-2 | ASSLGTGRSTQY
TRBJ2-7 | TRBV14 | ASSRTGYEQY
TRBJ2-5 | TRBV7-9 | ASSPAIGQGLETQY
TRBJ2-5 | TRBV9 | ASSPLYGGSETQY
TRBJ2-2 | TRBV7-8 | ASSSQGGRANTGELF
TRBJ1-5 | TRBV6-1 | ASSSWGREDQPQH
TRBJ1-1 | TRBV6-1 | ATPGQTANTEAF
TRBJ2-6 | TRBV6-7 | ASSYGRTSSGANVLT
TRBJ2-1 | TRBV28 | ASSFPEYNEQF
TRBJ2-7 | TRBV5-5 | ASSSEGIRNDYEQY
TRBJ2-7 | TRBV6-6 | ASSYSTAGGNPEQY
TRBJ2-4 | TRBV5-4 | ASSAWAAKNIQY
TRBJ2-7 | TRBV7-9 | ASSITGQATYEQY
TRBJ2-3 | TRBV7-2 | ASKGLVGSGRRTDTQY
TRBJ2-7 | TRBV12-3/TRBV12-4 | ASSFGRHEQY
TRBJ2-2 | TRBV5-1 | ASSLRTSQGSGELF
TRBJ2-1 | TRBV4-1 | ASSQGLGAGASEQF
TRBJ1-4 | TRBV7-9 | ASSPTARGYEKLF
TRBJ2-1 | TRBV10-1 | ASSKDPRNEQF
TRBJ2-7 | TRBV30 | AWSVGSYEQY
TRBJ1-5 | TRBV12-3/TRBV12-4 | ASSFGDQPQH